The clone carrying this TCR beta chain was seen ten or more times. Its antigen is as yet unknown. TCRdb reprocessed the RACE reads via MiXCR and lists one record per CDR3 protein. The table includes around 52,000 distinct CDR3 sequences, about 9.6% detected once. The CDR3 loop spans 13 amino acids. Trimming shortened V by 0 bases and J by 5 bases, and 7 bases separated the two germline ends. The germline gives CDR1 SGHNT, CDR2 YENEEA. This sample was included in a study of human T cells and chemical hapten exposure. Study-wide results and limits: Expanded TCRs showed more large CDR3 clusters than pre-sensitization or healthy control sets. Expanded TCR counts at PT1 went up together with patch test score, a positive correlation.

The time point here: patch test 1, 2 weeks after DPC sensitization. Stated treatment: therapeutic diphenylcyclopropenone sensitization with weekly scalp DPC. It was from unfractionated whole blood that total RNA was extracted. The TCR was taken from a woman aged 35 to 49 with alopecia areata. Some clones in this sample may be carry-over from other donors' samples. The chain is built from TRBV11-3 and TRBJ1-1; D not certain. This material consisted of whole blood, taken in connection with sensitization to the hapten diphenylcyclopropenone (DPC). The DNA for the CDR3 is TGTGCCAGCAGCTTAGAAGGAGGAACTGAAGCTTTCTTT. This translates into CASSLEGGTEAFF. The entire variable domain, with the rest obtained from reference TRBV11-3 and TRBJ1-1, is as follows: EAGVVQSPRYKIIEKKQPVAFWCNPISGHNTLYWYLQNLGQGPELLIRYENEEAVDDSQLPKDRFSAERLKGVDSTLKIQPAELGDSAVYLCASSLEGGTEAFFGQGTRLTVV.